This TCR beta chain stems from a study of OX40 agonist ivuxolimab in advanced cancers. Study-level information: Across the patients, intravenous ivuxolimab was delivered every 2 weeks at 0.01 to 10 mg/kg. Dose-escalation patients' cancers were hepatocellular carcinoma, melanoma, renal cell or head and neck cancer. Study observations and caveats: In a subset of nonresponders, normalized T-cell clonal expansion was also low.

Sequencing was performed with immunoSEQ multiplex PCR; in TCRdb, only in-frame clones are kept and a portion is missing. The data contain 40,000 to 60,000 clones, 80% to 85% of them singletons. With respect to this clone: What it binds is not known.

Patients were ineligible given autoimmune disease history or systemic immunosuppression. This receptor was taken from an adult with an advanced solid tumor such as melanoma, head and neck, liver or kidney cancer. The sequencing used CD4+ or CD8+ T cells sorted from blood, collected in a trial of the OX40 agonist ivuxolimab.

The CDR3 region has the DNA TGTGCCAGCAGCCCCCAGGCCTCCTACGAGCAGTACTTC. Protein: CASSPQASYEQYF. The V call is TRBV11-2, the J call TRBJ2-7; D is ambiguous. Trimming took 5 bases from V and 0 from J, leaving 8 bases between them. The germline CDR1 and CDR2 sequences are SGHAT and FQNNGV. The CDR3 is 13 residues long.